The 15 T cell receptor beta chains listed next were all sequenced from one sample in a study of blood T cell dynamics during melanoma immunotherapy. Here immunoSEQ multiplex PCR was the method, and the copy in TCRdb shows in-frame clones only, minus some. In the table there are tens of thousands of clones, roughly 87% of which are singletons. The time point was: pre-treatment baseline. The sequenced sample was blood, obtained from a patient treated with checkpoint blockade. The receptors here all came from a human donor with melanoma.

The chain combines TRBV6-5 with TRBJ2-7; D tentatively reads TRBD1 or TRBD2 (5 bases each). The CDR3 extends over 15 amino acids. Germline CDR1 MNHEY, CDR2 SVGAGI. V was shortened by 5 bases and J by 4 bases, with 18 bases between the two germline ends. CDR3 coding DNA: TGTGCCAGCAGTGGGACGGACACTCAATTTTACGAGCAGTACTTC. Translation gives CASSGTDTQFYEQYF.

The CDR3: CASSRWAGRYEQYF. CDR3 DNA sequence: TGTGCCAGCAGCCGCTGGGCGGGGCGCTACGAGCAGTACTTC. This chain uses TRBV7-3 with TRBJ2-7, with a possible D match to TRBD2 (6 bases). CDR3 size: 14 residues. V shed 5 bases and J shed 3 bases, with 14 bases lying between them. Germline CDR1 SGHTA, CDR2 FQGTGA.

This chain links TRBV5-6 with TRBJ1-2; D unclear. Germline CDR1 SGHDT, CDR2 YYEEEE. The CDR3 consists of 15 residues. V lost 0 bases and J lost 2, with 11 bases in between. Written as DNA, the CDR3 is TGTGCCAGCAGCTTGGCCGGCAGCCCCAACTATGGCTACACCTTC. Its protein product is CASSLAGSPNYGYTF.

The chain has TRBV6-1 and TRBJ2-7; perhaps TRBD2 as D (5 bases). V lost 0 bases and J lost 0, with 9 bases in between. CDR3 length equals 15 residues. The germline V gene encodes CDR1 MNHNS and CDR2 SASEGT. The CDR3 region is CASSEAGGGSYEQYF. The CDR3 DNA reads TGTGCCAGCAGTGAAGCGGGCGGAGGCTCCTACGAGCAGTACTTC.

This clone was observed a single time. The chain uses TRBV29-1 and TRBJ2-3, with 14 bases matching TRBD2. With V trimmed by 1 base and J by 1 base, 7 bases remained unmatched. Germline assignment: CDR1 SQVTM and CDR2 ANQGSEA. The length of the CDR3 is 18 residues. The CDR3 DNA reads TGCAGCGTTGAAGGGGGGACTAGCGGGAGTCGAGGCACAGATACGCAGTATTTT. As protein: CSVEGGTSGSRGTDTQYF.

This sequence joins TRBV27 and TRBJ1-2, with D perhaps matching TRBD1 (5 bases). Germline CDR1 and CDR2: MNHEY and SMNVEV (reference sequence). CDR3 length: 14 residues. The V gene lost 4 bases and the J gene lost 5 bases, with 14 bases spanning the gap. CDR3 in amino acids: CASSSGTGIYGYTF. DNA for the CDR3: TGTGCCAGCAGTTCCGGGACGGGAATTTATGGCTACACCTTC.

The chain combines TRBV2 with TRBJ2-7, with 13 bases fitting TRBD2. V was pared by 6 bases and J by 7 bases, with 6 bases of the junction left unmatched. The CDR3 consists of 14 residues. Germline CDR1 is SNHLY and CDR2 is FYNNEI. The CDR3 nucleotides read TGTGCCAGCAGGGGGGGACTAGCGGGAAGAGAGCAGTACTTC. Translated: CASRGGLAGREQYF.

V is TRBV9 and J is TRBJ2-5; no clear D gene. CDR3 length equals 13 residues. The V end was cut by 3 bases, the J end by 4 bases, with 10 bases between. Germline CDR1 is SGDLS and CDR2 is YYNGEE. The CDR3 region is CASSAVTVETQYF. CDR3 coding DNA: TGTGCCAGCAGCGCCGTGACGGTAGAGACCCAGTACTTC.

This clone was observed a single time. This chain connects TRBV9 to TRBJ2-3; possibly TRBD1 or TRBD2 for D (6 bases each). The CDR3 extends over 18 amino acids. V lost 3 bases to trimming and J lost 4 bases, with 24 bases between them. Germline lookup yields CDR1 SGDLS and CDR2 YYNGEE. CDR3 nucleotide sequence: TGTGCCAGCAGCGCCCCACTTAAGGAGGGGGTTTTGGCAGATACGCAGTATTTT. Amino acid sequence: CASSAPLKEGVLADTQYF.

To note about this clone: Different DNA sequences within this sample yield the same CDR3. V is TRBV5-1 and J is TRBJ2-7; D gene ambiguous. The CDR3 length is 13 residues. V dropped 3 bases and J dropped 4 bases, with 11 bases sitting between them. Germline V gene sequence: CDR1 SGHRS, CDR2 YFSETQ. In DNA, the CDR3 is TGCGCCAGCAGCTGGGATAAGGCGTACGAGCAGTACTTC. It yields the protein CASSWDKAYEQYF.

The chain links TRBV29-1 to TRBJ1-2; a possible D gene is TRBD1 (5 bases). The CDR3 is made up of 12 amino acids. The germline V and J ends were trimmed by 4 bases and 8 bases, with 14 bases remaining between them. CDR1 SQVTM and CDR2 ANQGSEA come from the germline V gene. The CDR3 DNA follows: TGCAGCGTTGTCCGGCAGGGTGGGGGCTACACCTTC. Its protein is CSVVRQGGGYTF.

The rearrangement joins TRBV5-1 to TRBJ1-5, with TRBD1 matching over 7 bases. V was pared by 4 bases and J by 1 base, with 5 bases of the junction left unmatched. CDR3 length: 15 amino acids. Per germline, CDR1 SGHRS and CDR2 YFSETQ. CDR3 DNA sequence: TGCGCCAGCAGCCCCCGGACAGGAAGCAATCAGCCCCAGCATTTT. This sequence encodes CASSPRTGSNQPQHF.

J is TRBJ1-3 and V is TRBV7-8; no reliable D call. Trimming shortened V by 3 bases and J by 0 bases, and 12 bases separated the two germline ends. This CDR3 comprises 16 residues. Germline V CDR1 and CDR2: SGHVS, FQNEAQ. The CDR3 nucleotides are TGTGCCAGCAGCTTGGGGTCCTCTTTCTCTGGAAACACCATATATTTT. As protein: CASSLGSSFSGNTIYF.

The rearrangement uses TRBV10-3 and TRBJ1-3; D not resolved. This CDR3 has 14 amino acids. In germline, CDR1 is ENHRY, CDR2 SYGVKD. V gave up 11 bases and J gave up 1 base, with 15 bases separating them. CDR3 sequence: CACQTRVSGNTIYF. The DNA for the CDR3 is TGTGCCTGCCAAACAAGGGTATCTGGAAACACCATATATTTT.

This chain links TRBV28 with TRBJ1-3; unclear D gene. Germline V gene sequence: CDR1 MDHEN, CDR2 SYDVKM. The CDR3 is 10 residues long. Trimming stripped 5 bases from V and 5 bases from J, with 1 base between. CDR3 protein: CASSRNTIYF. In DNA, the CDR3 is TGTGCCAGCAGTAGAAACACCATATATTTT.